The entry below gives a single T cell receptor beta chain sequence along with its context. This sample is drawn from a study of control samples from healthy donors and cancer patients. Germline V lookup: CDR1 MNHNS, CDR2 SASEGT. This CDR3 has 16 residues. V shed 2 bases and J shed 0 bases, with 11 bases lying between them. Repertoires were generated with immunoSEQ multiplex PCR, while TCRdb's copy carries only in-frame clones and drops some. The data show about 36,000 clones, 90% to 95% seen once. Material: PBMCs. The clonotype was recovered from a man aged 35 to 55 with colorectal cancer. J is TRBJ1-5 and V is TRBV6-1, with D perhaps matching TRBD1 (6 bases). The CDR3 DNA sequence: TGTGCCAGCAGTGAAAACCCAGGGGTTAGCAATCAGCCCCAGCATTTT. This codes for CASSENPGVSNQPQHF.